Each of the 23 T cell receptor beta chains below was sequenced from the same sample in a study of neurological immune-mediated disorders (dated by TCRdb to about 2019). Library preparation was by 5' RACE. This sample was sequenced with an Illumina HiSeq 2500. In TCRdb, the public reads were trimmed at Q25 with fastp and aligned with MiXCR, with productive beta chains retained. Each CDR3 protein appears once, grouped with its most common genes and DNA. Recorded for this sample are 100,000 to 150,000 distinct CDR3 sequences; roughly 3.4% of them occurred a single time. The ten largest clones represent 1.3% of the sample. Material for sequencing was PBMCs. The receptors were gathered from a woman between 25 and 40 years old with multiple sclerosis.

This clonotype was detected ten times or more. V usage is TRBV5-1 and J usage is TRBJ2-3, with D uncertain. Germline V gene sequence: CDR1 SGHRS, CDR2 YFSETQ. V was shortened by 4 bases and J by 1 base, with 10 bases between the two germline ends. The CDR3 is made up of 14 amino acids. The CDR3 loop is CASSRLVGTDTQYF. The CDR3 DNA reads as TGCGCCAGCAGCCGGCTGGTGGGCACAGATACGCAGTATTTT.

This clonotype was seen repeatedly, ten times or more. V and J are TRBV20-1 and TRBJ2-1; possibly TRBD2 for D (6 bases). Trimming cost V 6 bases and J 3 bases, with 6 bases left between them. There are 11 residues in the CDR3. The germline V gene has CDR1 DFQATT and CDR2 SNEGSKA (reference sequence). The CDR3 region is CSAGGYNEQFF. The CDR3 DNA reads as TGCAGTGCCGGGGGCTACAATGAGCAGTTCTTC.

Ten or more counts support this clonotype. This chain joins TRBV7-2 and TRBJ2-7, with D maybe TRBD1 (6 bases). Germline-derived CDR1 and CDR2 are SGHTA and FQGNSA. V was pared by 1 base and J by 3 bases, with 10 bases between. This CDR3 comprises 14 residues. The CDR3 coding sequence is TGTGCCAGCAGCTTAGTCCGGGACAACTACGAGCAGTACTTC. This encodes CASSLVRDNYEQYF.

In its sample, this clonotype was seen many times. The rearrangement links TRBV12-3 or TRBV12-4 to TRBJ2-7; D ambiguous. With 5 bases removed from V and 4 bases from J, the gap between germline ends came to 15 bases. This CDR3 spans 14 amino acids. CDR3 DNA sequence: TGTGCCAGCAGTATAACCGGCGCGACGTACGAGCAGTACTTC. This sequence encodes CASSITGATYEQYF.

This clonotype showed up many times. The CDR3 DNA follows: TGCAGTGCTAGATTCGGCTTTGAGCAGTTCTTC. Amino acids: CSARFGFEQFF. The chain combines TRBV20-1 with TRBJ2-1, with D unresolved. V shed 2 bases and J shed 9 bases, with 8 bases lying between them. The CDR3 is made up of 11 amino acids. Germline CDR1 is DFQATT and CDR2 is SNEGSKA (reference sequence).

In this sample, this clonotype turned up many times. This sequence joins TRBV6-1 and TRBJ1-1, with D possibly being TRBD1 (6 bases). Trimming shortened V by 7 bases and J by 6 bases, and 9 bases separated the two germline ends. The CDR3 runs 11 residues. The germline gives CDR1 MNHNS, CDR2 SASEGT. CDR3 amino acids: CASNRDPEAFF. CDR3 DNA: TGTGCCAGCAACAGGGACCCTGAAGCTTTCTTT.

This clonotype was seen a handful of times. A much larger clone is a single base away; this may be a read error. In this CDR3 the conserved last residue, phenylalanine or tryptophan, is missing, so a read error is likely. CDR3 loop: CASRGGPSEQYC. The DNA of the CDR3 is TGTGCCAGCAGGGGGGGGCCTTCAGAGCAGTACTGC. The gene calls are TRBV7-9 and TRBJ2-7; possibly TRBD2 for D (7 bases). The CDR3 length is 12 residues. Trimming took 6 bases from V and 7 from J, leaving 13 bases between them. Germline V gene lookup returns CDR1 SEHNR and CDR2 FQNEAQ (reference sequence).

In its sample, this clonotype was seen many times. The rearrangement links TRBV30 to TRBJ1-1; 12 nucleotides agree with TRBD1. The V and J ends lost 4 bases and 6 bases, in that order; junction bases with no gene match: 12. This CDR3 is built from 16 residues. Germline V gene sequence: CDR1 GTSNPN, CDR2 SVGIG (reference sequence). This chain's CDR3 is CAWIGTGGKTFSEAFF. The DNA for the CDR3 is TGTGCCTGGATCGGGACAGGGGGCAAGACCTTCTCTGAAGCTTTCTTT.

This clonotype occurred many times. One junction end does not reproduce the germline sequence, and a read error may be involved. The chain couples TRBV5-1 to TRBJ2-5; 8 bases are a match to TRBD1. Germline V gene lookup returns CDR1 SGHRS and CDR2 YFSETQ. The CDR3 has 14 amino acids. In DNA form, the CDR3 reads TGTGCCAGCAGCTTAGGGACAGGACAAGAGACCCAGTACTTC. Its protein product is CASSLGTGQETQYF.

This clonotype was recorded at least ten times. This rearrangement joins TRBV5-1 to TRBJ2-1; D might be TRBD1 or TRBD2, each matching 5 bases. Trimming cost V 1 base and J 8 bases, with 10 bases left between them. This CDR3 has 13 amino acids. Germline CDR1 SGHRS, CDR2 YFSETQ. The CDR3 DNA is TGCGCCAGCAGCTTGTTAGAGGGGCATGAGCAGTTCTTC. As protein: CASSLLEGHEQFF. The variable domain in full, completed from reference TRBV5-1 and TRBJ2-1, reads KAGVTQTPRYLIKTRGQQVTLSCSPISGHRSVSWYQQTPGQGLQFLFEYFSETQRNKGNFPGRFSGRQFSNSRSEMNVSTLELGDSALYLCASSLLEGHEQFFGPGTRLTVL.

This clonotype was counted ten times or more. This chain joins TRBV6-5 and TRBJ2-7; D is unclear. The CDR3 sequence is 12 residues long. V gave up 6 bases and J gave up 8 bases, with 14 bases separating them. Per the germline V gene, CDR1 is MNHEY and CDR2 is SVGAGI. The CDR3 DNA follows: TGTGCCAGCAGCCCAACTTGGGAAAAGCAGTACTTC. Its protein product is CASSPTWEKQYF.

There are many counts of this clonotype. The chain carries TRBV27 and TRBJ2-3; TRBD2 is a possible D gene (6 bases). Germline V gives CDR1 MNHEY, CDR2 SMNVEV (reference sequence). The CDR3 totals 17 residues. Trimming cost V 4 bases and J 0 bases, with 17 bases left between them. CDR3 bases: TGTGCCAGCAGTTCCCCCTTCGGCGGGGCGAGCACAGATACGCAGTATTTT. It translates to CASSSPFGGASTDTQYF.

Many counts were recorded for this clonotype. This rearrangement joins TRBV6-5 to TRBJ1-2, with D perhaps TRBD1 (5 bases). The V gene lost 2 bases and the J gene lost 8 bases, with 15 bases spanning the gap. The CDR3 length is 14 residues. Looked up from germline, CDR1 is MNHEY and CDR2 is SVGAGI. CDR3 in DNA: TGTGCCAGCAGTTACGGCCAGGGCTTAAGCGGCTACACCTTC. Translated, it gives CASSYGQGLSGYTF.

The table lists this clonotype with many counts. The chain has TRBV5-1 and TRBJ2-1; 11 nucleotides match TRBD2. The CDR3 has 16 amino acids. Germline trimming cut 0 bases from V and 10 bases from J; bases unmatched to any gene: 9. CDR1 and CDR2 from the germline V gene are SGHRS and YFSETQ. Here the CDR3 reads CASSLAGASGGREQFF. The CDR3, as DNA: TGCGCCAGCAGCTTGGCCGGGGCTAGCGGGGGGCGCGAGCAGTTCTTC. Using reference TRBV5-1 and TRBJ2-1 for the parts outside the CDR3, the full variable domain is KAGVTQTPRYLIKTRGQQVTLSCSPISGHRSVSWYQQTPGQGLQFLFEYFSETQRNKGNFPGRFSGRQFSNSRSEMNVSTLELGDSALYLCASSLAGASGGREQFFGPGTRLTVL.

This clonotype was seen ten or more times. J is TRBJ2-3 and V is TRBV5-5, with 9 bases identical to TRBD1. Germline values: CDR1 SGHKS, CDR2 YYEKEE (reference sequence). The junction had 5 bases not matched to a gene; V was cut back by 3 bases and J by 0 bases. The CDR3 is 16 residues long. Here the CDR3 reads CASSYWTGESTDTQYF. The CDR3 DNA reads as TGTGCCAGCAGCTATTGGACAGGGGAGAGCACAGATACGCAGTATTTT.

This clonotype was observed at least ten times. The genes are TRBV20-1 and TRBJ1-3; TRBD1 agrees at 9 bases. The junction had 12 bases not matched to a gene; V was cut back by 6 bases and J by 0 bases. CDR1 DFQATT and CDR2 SNEGSKA come from the germline V gene (reference sequence). CDR3 length: 17 amino acids. CDR3 in amino acids: CSAWDRASRYSGNTIYF. CDR3 sequence (DNA): TGCAGTGCATGGGACAGGGCCTCCAGATACTCTGGAAACACCATATATTTT.

This clonotype was seen repeatedly, ten times or more. This chain connects TRBV12-3 or TRBV12-4 to TRBJ2-1; 10 bases line up with TRBD1. The trim removed 5 bases at V and 2 bases at J, leaving 6 bases unmatched. The length of the CDR3 is 16 residues. The CDR3 DNA follows: TGTGCCAGCAGTGCACTGACAGGGGGCGCCTACAATGAGCAGTTCTTC. Protein sequence: CASSALTGGAYNEQFF.

This clonotype was observed at least ten times. V usage is TRBV9 and J usage is TRBJ1-3; D remains ambiguous. Germline CDR1 reads SGDLS; CDR2 reads YYNGEE. The length of the CDR3 is 14 residues. Trimming took off 0 bases at V and 3 bases at J, with 7 bases between the two ends. The CDR3 spells CASSVATHGNTIYF. For the CDR3, the DNA is TGTGCCAGCAGCGTAGCTACCCATGGAAACACCATATATTTT.

This chain uses TRBV13 with TRBJ2-1; TRBD1 aligns across 10 bases. Germline V gives CDR1 PRHDT, CDR2 FYEKMQ (reference sequence). The J segment lost 6 bases and the V segment lost 5 bases, leaving 7 bases of the junction unmatched. The CDR3 runs 15 residues. CDR3 in amino acids: CASSHSGTGVNEQFF. In nucleotides, the CDR3 is TGTGCCAGCAGCCATTCTGGGACAGGGGTCAATGAGCAGTTCTTC.

As for this clonotype: One end of the junction varies from germline; a read error may be responsible. V and J are TRBV7-2 and TRBJ2-1, with a weak D call TRBD2 (6 bases). The germline CDR1 and CDR2 sequences are SGHTA and FQGNSA. The CDR3 runs 15 residues. CDR3 amino acids: CASSLAYSSYNEQFF. CDR3 DNA sequence: TGTGCCAGCAGCCTAGCGTATAGCTCCTACAATGAGCAGTTCTTC. Drawing the rest from reference TRBV7-2 and TRBJ2-1, the complete variable domain is GAGVSQSPSNKVTEKGKDVELRCDPISGHTALYWYRQSLGQGLEFLIYFQGNSAPDKSGLPSDRFSAERTGGSVSTLTIQRTQQEDSAVYLCASSLAYSSYNEQFFGPGTRLTVL.

This clonotype was found many times. The chain carries TRBV20-1 and TRBJ2-5; 10 positions agree with TRBD1. Germline V CDR1 and CDR2: DFQATT, SNEGSKA (reference sequence). V was pared by 6 bases and J by 4 bases, with 8 bases of the junction left unmatched. The CDR3 is 14 amino acids. The CDR3 sequence: CSAKTGTGAETQYF. DNA for the CDR3: TGCAGTGCAAAGACCGGGACAGGGGCAGAGACCCAGTACTTC.

This clonotype appeared many times. The gene calls are TRBV20-1 and TRBJ2-6, with TRBD1 identical over 10 bases. Germline V gives CDR1 DFQATT, CDR2 SNEGSKA (reference sequence). The CDR3 runs to 17 residues. The junction had 12 bases not matched to a gene; V was cut back by 6 bases and J by 4 bases. As DNA, the CDR3 is TGCAGTGCGCTAGGACAGGGGGTCCTGAACGGGGCCAACGTCCTGACTTTC. The encoded protein is CSALGQGVLNGANVLTF.

Regarding this clonotype: Its ends do not fully match the called genes, so a read error is possible. The V call is TRBV5-1, the J call TRBJ1-6, with D perhaps matching TRBD1 (5 bases). The V gene's germline CDR1 is SGHRS and CDR2 YFSETQ. The CDR3 is 16 residues long. The CDR3 region is CASSLDGGGRQSTLNF. In DNA, the CDR3 is TGCGCCAGCAGCTTGGATGGGGGTGGTCGGCAGTCAACCCTCAACTTT.